This T cell receptor beta chain was captured by sequencing in a study of OX40 agonist ivuxolimab in advanced cancers. Study-wide background: Of mixed ages from about 20 to 80 and averaging around 60 years, the group was over 80% male.

Here immunoSEQ multiplex PCR was the method, and the copy in TCRdb shows in-frame clones only, minus some. Of tens of thousands of clones in the sample, 85% to 90% were seen once. This receptor was taken from an adult with an advanced solid tumor such as melanoma, head and neck, liver or kidney cancer. Sequencing was performed on CD4+ or CD8+ T cells sorted from blood, taken in a trial of the OX40 agonist ivuxolimab.

The CDR3 loop reads CASSGRQGTQETQYF. The CDR3 DNA follows: TGTGCCAGCAGCGGTCGGCAGGGCACCCAAGAGACCCAGTACTTC. The chain is built from TRBV9 and TRBJ2-5, with D tentatively TRBD1 (5 bases). There are 15 residues in the CDR3. V was clipped by 3 bases and J by 1 base, with 13 bases between them. Germline lookup yields CDR1 SGDLS and CDR2 YYNGEE.